These 23 T cell receptor beta chains share one sample of origin, sequenced in a study of identical twins. TCRdb itself ran the 5' RACE reads through MiXCR, one entry per CDR3 protein. The sample holds around 470,000 distinct CDR3 sequences; approximately 15% are singletons and the top ten take roughly 0.5%. The data also belong to a second study, concerning yellow fever vaccine responses in identical twins.

The sample consisted of CD4+ T cells sorted from blood. The receptor set was obtained from a woman aged 18-29 years in good health.

The chain employs TRBV4-2 and TRBJ2-2; the D gene is possibly TRBD2 (5 bases). Germline CDR1 and CDR2: LGHNA and YNFKEQ. CDR3 length equals 18 residues. Trimming cost V 4 bases and J 4 bases, with 22 bases left between them. The CDR3 loop reads CASSRETGLGIVTGELFF. The CDR3 coding sequence is TGTGCCAGCAGCCGAGAAACGGGGTTAGGGATTGTCACCGGGGAGCTGTTTTTT.

This clonotype was picked up a small number of times. V and J are TRBV28 and TRBJ2-7; weak D call: TRBD2 (6 bases). The CDR3 is made up of 15 amino acids. Per the germline V gene, CDR1 is MDHEN and CDR2 is SYDVKM. Trimming stripped 7 bases from V and 6 bases from J, with 22 bases between. The CDR3 bases are TGTGCCAGCACTCAGGTGGGGGGAACCTGGGGCGAGCAGTACTTC. Translated: CASTQVGGTWGEQYF.

This clonotype was seen more than once but under ten times. V gene TRBV6-5 combines with J gene TRBJ2-1; 10 nucleotides agree with TRBD1. The CDR3 is 17 amino acids. Germline CDR1 is MNHEY and CDR2 is SVGAGI. V lost 6 bases and J lost 6; bases outside the gene matches: 14. Written as DNA, the CDR3 is TGTGCCAGCAGCTACACTGGGGGACAGGGGACCCGCAATGAGCAGTTCTTC. Protein product: CASSYTGGQGTRNEQFF.

The V gene is TRBV20-1, the J gene TRBJ2-2; D might be TRBD2 (5 bases). Trimming pared 1 base from V and 7 bases from J, leaving 10 bases between. The CDR3 spans 13 residues. Germline loops: CDR1 DFQATT, CDR2 SNEGSKA (reference sequence). The CDR3 sequence: CSARVRGIGELFF. CDR3 nucleotide sequence: TGCAGTGCTAGAGTTCGGGGTATCGGGGAGCTGTTTTTT.

This clonotype was recorded a few times. The chain joins TRBV5-1 to TRBJ2-7, with D possibly called TRBD1 or TRBD2 (5 bases each). This CDR3 has 15 amino acids. V lost 1 base and J lost 5, with 16 bases in between. Germline V gene sequence: CDR1 SGHRS, CDR2 YFSETQ. Here the CDR3 reads CASSLRMGEFNEQYF. Written as DNA, the CDR3 is TGCGCCAGCAGCTTGAGGATGGGGGAATTCAACGAGCAGTACTTC.

The gene calls are TRBV19 and TRBJ2-1, with D possibly TRBD1 on 5 matching bases. This CDR3 region has 16 residues. The ends were cut back, 5 bases at V and 0 bases at J, with 14 bases in the middle. Germline CDR1 is LNHDA and CDR2 is SQIVND (reference sequence). CDR3 bases: TGTGCCAGTAGTGGACCAGGGTACCGCTCCTACAATGAGCAGTTCTTC. It is translated as CASSGPGYRSYNEQFF.

The sample holds a few counts of this clonotype. This chain connects TRBV4-3 to TRBJ2-5; D perhaps matches TRBD2 (6 bases). V dropped 2 bases and J dropped 5 bases, with 9 bases sitting between them. CDR3 length: 13 amino acids. From germline, CDR1 is LGHNA and CDR2 YSLEER. In DNA form, the CDR3 reads TGCGCCAGCAGCCAAATTAGCGGCGAGACCCAGTACTTC. It encodes CASSQISGETQYF.

In DNA, the CDR3 is TGTGCCAGCAGCCAAGAGCGAACAGCCTCGAACACTGAAGCTTTCTTT. It translates to CASSQERTASNTEAFF. V gene TRBV4-2 combines with J gene TRBJ1-1; D is unclear. The CDR3 extends over 16 amino acids. V dropped 0 bases and J dropped 1 base, with 12 bases sitting between them. Germline assignment: CDR1 LGHNA and CDR2 YNFKEQ.

The chain uses TRBV4-1 and TRBJ2-5; D call uncertain. V was cut by 1 base and J by 5 bases, with 11 bases left in between. CDR3 length: 14 amino acids. The germline V gene encodes CDR1 MGHRA and CDR2 YSYEKL. CDR3 nucleotides: TGCGCCAGCAGCCAAGGGGCCGTCCGGGAGACCCAGTACTTC. Amino acid sequence: CASSQGAVRETQYF.

The V call is TRBV14, the J call TRBJ2-1; 7 bases fit TRBD2. Germline V gene data show CDR1 as SGHDN and CDR2 as FVKESK. This CDR3 is built from 17 residues. V lost 1 base to trimming and J lost 1 base; unmatched junction nucleotides: 7. The CDR3 spells CASSQGGGGRSYNEQFF. The CDR3 region has the DNA TGTGCCAGCAGCCAAGGCGGCGGGGGTCGTTCCTACAATGAGCAGTTCTTC.

The V and J genes are TRBV6-6 and TRBJ2-7; no reliable D call. Trimming cost V 7 bases and J 4 bases, with 11 bases left between them. The CDR3 is 12 amino acids. From germline, CDR1 is MNHNY and CDR2 SVGAGI (reference sequence). The CDR3 DNA is TGTGCCAGCACCTCTTCTCTATACGAGCAGTACTTC. Its protein is CASTSSLYEQYF.

V is TRBV21-1 and J is TRBJ2-5; TRBD1 is taken as the D call from the table, unchecked against the DNA. TRBV21-1 is a pseudogene segment. The CDR3 has 15 residues. The CDR3, as DNA: TGTGCCAGCAGCAAACAGGGGGCGAATTGTGAGACCCAGTACTTC. Its protein product is CASSKQGANCETQYF.

This clonotype was seen a few times. The V call is TRBV11-1, the J call TRBJ2-1, with 14 bases identical to TRBD2. CDR1 is SGHAT, CDR2 FQDESV, per germline (reference sequence). Trimming at V came to 4 bases and at J to 2 bases, leaving 4 bases not matched to a gene. The CDR3 runs 17 residues. CDR3 bases: TGTGCCAGCAGCTGGGGACTAGCGGGGGCCCCCTACAATGAGCAGTTCTTC. Its protein product is CASSWGLAGAPYNEQFF. The full variable domain, in which reference TRBV11-1 and TRBJ2-1 provide the parts outside the CDR3, is EAEVAQSPRYKITEKSQAVAFWCDPISGHATLYWYRQILGQGPELLVQFQDESVVDDSQLPKDRFSAERLKGVDSTLKIQPAELGDSAMYLCASSWGLAGAPYNEQFFGPGTRLTVL.

This rearrangement joins TRBV5-6 to TRBJ2-5; D unclear. The CDR3 runs 13 residues. V lost 5 bases to trimming and J lost 4 bases, with 12 bases between them. The germline V gene encodes CDR1 SGHDT and CDR2 YYEEEE. In nucleotides, the CDR3 is TGTGCCAGCAGTTCGAAGTACGGAGAGACCCAGTACTTC. Protein sequence: CASSSKYGETQYF.

This sequence joins TRBV7-6 and TRBJ2-3, with 9 positions matching TRBD2. CDR1 is SGHVS, CDR2 FNYEAQ, per germline. V shed 2 bases and J 2 bases; nucleotides not matched to a gene: 5. CDR3 length equals 16 residues. For the CDR3, the DNA is TGTGCCAGCAGCTTAATTGCGGGAGGGATCACAGATACGCAGTATTTT. Translated: CASSLIAGGITDTQYF.

The V call is TRBV5-1, the J call TRBJ2-3; D may correspond to TRBD1 or TRBD2 (7 bases each). The germline CDR1 and CDR2 sequences are SGHRS and YFSETQ. Deletions cut 6 bases from V and 1 base from J, with 15 bases between. This CDR3 contains 15 residues. The CDR3 bases are TGCGCCAGCAACAAGGGGGCGGGGGGCACAGATACGCAGTATTTT. This sequence encodes CASNKGAGGTDTQYF.

This clonotype occurred once. The V gene is TRBV18, the J gene TRBJ2-2, with 10 bases lining up with TRBD2. The germline V gene has CDR1 KGHSH and CDR2 LQKENI. The V segment lost 4 bases and the J segment 0 bases; nucleotides outside the gene matches: 8. The CDR3 has 18 residues. The CDR3 sequence is CASSLLLAGETNTGELFF. Here the CDR3 DNA reads TGTGCCAGCTCACTGCTTCTAGCGGGGGAGACGAACACCGGGGAGCTGTTTTTT.

This chain links TRBV5-1 with TRBJ1-3; D remains unclear. With 4 bases removed from V and 2 bases from J, the gap between germline ends came to 16 bases. This CDR3 has 16 residues. Germline assignment: CDR1 SGHRS and CDR2 YFSETQ. The CDR3 nucleotides read TGCGCCAGCAGCGACCGGACGGACGCTGCTGGAAACACCATATATTTT. Residues: CASSDRTDAAGNTIYF. Filled out from reference TRBV5-1 and TRBJ1-3, the complete variable domain reads KAGVTQTPRYLIKTRGQQVTLSCSPISGHRSVSWYQQTPGQGLQFLFEYFSETQRNKGNFPGRFSGRQFSNSRSEMNVSTLELGDSALYLCASSDRTDAAGNTIYFGEGSWLTVV.

The chain is built from TRBV7-2 and TRBJ2-1; a weak D match, TRBD1 (6 bases). The germline V and J ends were trimmed by 8 bases and 8 bases, with 13 bases remaining between them. The CDR3 has 12 amino acids. Germline V gene lookup returns CDR1 SGHTA and CDR2 FQGNSA. The CDR3 reads CASDVQGHEQFF. The CDR3 DNA is TGTGCCAGCGACGTACAGGGCCATGAGCAGTTCTTC.

The V gene is TRBV15, the J gene TRBJ2-3; D is tentatively TRBD1 or TRBD2 (6 bases each). This CDR3 contains 15 residues. Deletions cut 2 bases from V and 6 bases from J, with 15 bases between. CDR1 is LNHNV and CDR2 is YYDKDF in the germline V gene (reference sequence). CDR3 bases: TGTGCCACCAGCAGACAACCGGGGGCTGTGGATACGCAGTATTTT. Amino acids: CATSRQPGAVDTQYF.

This clonotype was counted a few times. V is TRBV12-3 or TRBV12-4 and J is TRBJ2-5; D call uncertain. V gave up 5 bases and J gave up 5 bases, with 12 bases separating them. This CDR3 is built from 13 residues. The CDR3 here is CASSRRAEETQYF. The DNA of the CDR3 is TGTGCCAGCAGTCGCCGGGCTGAGGAGACCCAGTACTTC.

This clonotype was recorded many times. The J gene is TRBJ2-7, the V gene TRBV7-2; TRBD1 is a possible D gene (6 bases). Trimming took off 1 base at V and 6 bases at J, with 10 bases between the two ends. This CDR3 comprises 13 residues. The germline gives CDR1 SGHTA, CDR2 FQGNSA. The CDR3 DNA sequence: TGTGCCAGCAGCTTAGAACAGGGCATCGAGCAGTACTTC. The encoded protein is CASSLEQGIEQYF.

The V gene is TRBV7-2, the J gene TRBJ2-2; TRBD1 agrees at 8 bases. Germline V gene lookup returns CDR1 SGHTA and CDR2 FQGNSA. After removal of 5 bases from V and 8 bases from J, the junction contained 16 bases not matched to a gene. The CDR3 length is 17 residues. Here the CDR3 reads CASSQYRTGFSVGELFF. CDR3 DNA sequence: TGTGCCAGCAGCCAATACCGGACAGGGTTTAGTGTAGGGGAGCTGTTTTTT.